This paragraph covers one T cell receptor (beta chain) sequence. Its antigen is as yet unknown. Time point: before preoperative PTX-NDP chemotherapy. This entry belongs to a study of esophageal squamous cell carcinoma under preoperative chemotherapy. About the research overall: Both tumor-infiltrating lymphocytes and peripheral blood T cells had their TCR repertoires profiled. General observations from the study: Clonal contraction, more than amplification, hit abundant clones after paclitaxel-nedaplatin.

From germline, CDR1 is MNHNS and CDR2 SASEGT. The CDR3 is 19 residues long. V lost 6 bases to trimming and J lost 4 bases, with 27 bases between them. TCRdb recomputed calls from the PCR reads with MiXCR, one row per CDR3 protein. This table holds over 14,000 distinct CDR3 sequences, less than 65% found once. The chain combines TRBV6-1 with TRBJ2-2; D may be TRBD1 (7 bases). This specimen was acquired from a patient given preoperative chemotherapy. This receptor was taken from a human donor with esophageal squamous cell carcinoma. The donor label of this sample is uncertain. CDR3 region: CASSRMGLTGLLGTGELFF. In DNA, the CDR3 is TGTGCCAGCAGCCGCATGGGACTGACAGGGCTGTTGGGCACCGGGGAGCTGTTTTTT.